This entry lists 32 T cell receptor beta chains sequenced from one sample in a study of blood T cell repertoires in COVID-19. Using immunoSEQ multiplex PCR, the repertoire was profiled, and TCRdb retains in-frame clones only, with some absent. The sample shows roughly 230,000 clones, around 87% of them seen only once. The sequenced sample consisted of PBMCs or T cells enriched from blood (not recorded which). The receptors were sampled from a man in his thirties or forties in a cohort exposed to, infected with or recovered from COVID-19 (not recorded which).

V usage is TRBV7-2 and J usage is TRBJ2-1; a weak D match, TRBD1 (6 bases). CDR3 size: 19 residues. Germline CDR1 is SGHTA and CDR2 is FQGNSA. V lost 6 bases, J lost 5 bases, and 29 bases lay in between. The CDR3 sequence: CASSSLVLHRVSHNNEQFF. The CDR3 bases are TGTGCCAGCAGTTCCCTGGTCCTACACAGGGTCAGCCACAACAATGAGCAGTTCTTC.

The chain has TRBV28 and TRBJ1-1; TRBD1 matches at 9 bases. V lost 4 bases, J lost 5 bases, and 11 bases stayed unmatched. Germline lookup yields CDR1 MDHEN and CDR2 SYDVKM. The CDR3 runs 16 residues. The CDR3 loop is CASSSYSQGAWTEAFF. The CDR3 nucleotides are TGTGCCAGCAGTTCCTACTCACAGGGGGCTTGGACTGAAGCTTTCTTT.

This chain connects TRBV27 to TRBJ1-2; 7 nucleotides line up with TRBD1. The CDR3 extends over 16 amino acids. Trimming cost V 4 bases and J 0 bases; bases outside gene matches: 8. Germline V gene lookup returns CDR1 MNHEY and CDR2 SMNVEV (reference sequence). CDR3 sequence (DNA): TGTGCCAGCAGTTCAACCTCAGGGGGACCTAACTATGGCTACACCTTC. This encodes CASSSTSGGPNYGYTF.

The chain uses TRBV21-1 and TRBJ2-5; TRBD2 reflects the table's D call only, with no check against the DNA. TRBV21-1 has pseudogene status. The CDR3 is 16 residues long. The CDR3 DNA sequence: TGTGCCAGCAGTACTTCCGGGACTAGCGCGCAAGAGACCCAGTACTTC. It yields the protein CASSTSGTSAQETQYF.

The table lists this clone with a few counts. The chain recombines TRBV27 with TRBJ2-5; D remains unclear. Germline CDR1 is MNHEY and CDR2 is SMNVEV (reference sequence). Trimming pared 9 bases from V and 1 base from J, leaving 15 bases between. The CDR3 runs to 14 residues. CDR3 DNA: TGTGCCAGTAAACCTCGACACCCCCAAGAGACCCAGTACTTC. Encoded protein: CASKPRHPQETQYF.

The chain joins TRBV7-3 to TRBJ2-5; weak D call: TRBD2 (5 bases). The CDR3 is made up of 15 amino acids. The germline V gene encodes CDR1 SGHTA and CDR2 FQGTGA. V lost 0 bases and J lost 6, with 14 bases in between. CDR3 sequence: CASSLTSEREKTQYF. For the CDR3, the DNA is TGTGCCAGCAGCTTAACGTCGGAGAGGGAGAAGACCCAGTACTTC.

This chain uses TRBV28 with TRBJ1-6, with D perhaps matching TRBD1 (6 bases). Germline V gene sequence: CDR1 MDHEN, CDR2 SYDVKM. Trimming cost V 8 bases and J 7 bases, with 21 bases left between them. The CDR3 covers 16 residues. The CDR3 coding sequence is TGTGCCAGCGGGTTCATCGGCGCAGGGGTGAATTCACCCCTCCACTTT. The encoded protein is CASGFIGAGVNSPLHF. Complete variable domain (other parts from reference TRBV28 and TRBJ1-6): DVKVTQSSRYLVKRTGEKVFLECVQDMDHENMFWYRQDPGLGLRLIYFSYDVKMKEKGDIPEGYSVSREKKERFSLILESASTNQTSMYLCASGFIGAGVNSPLHFGNGTRLTVT.

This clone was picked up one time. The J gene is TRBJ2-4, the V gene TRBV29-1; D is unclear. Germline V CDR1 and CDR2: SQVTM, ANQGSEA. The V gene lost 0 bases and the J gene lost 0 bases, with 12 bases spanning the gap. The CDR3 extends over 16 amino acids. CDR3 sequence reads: CSVEEYTAGAKNIQYF. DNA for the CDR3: TGCAGCGTTGAAGAGTATACCGCAGGAGCCAAAAACATTCAGTACTTC.

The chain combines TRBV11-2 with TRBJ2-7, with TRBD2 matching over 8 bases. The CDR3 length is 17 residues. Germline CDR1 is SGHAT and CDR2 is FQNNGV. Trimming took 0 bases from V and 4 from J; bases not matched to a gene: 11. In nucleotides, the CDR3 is TGTGCCAGCAGCTTAGAAGCGGGAGCGCTGATCGGTTACGAGCAGTACTTC. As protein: CASSLEAGALIGYEQYF.

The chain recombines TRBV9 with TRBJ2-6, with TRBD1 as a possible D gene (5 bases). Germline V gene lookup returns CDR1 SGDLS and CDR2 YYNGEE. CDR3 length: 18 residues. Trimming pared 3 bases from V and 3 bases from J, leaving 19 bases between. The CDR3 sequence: CASSAFWGRVDGANVLTF. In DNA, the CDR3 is TGTGCCAGCAGCGCCTTTTGGGGCAGGGTGGATGGGGCCAACGTCCTGACTTTC.

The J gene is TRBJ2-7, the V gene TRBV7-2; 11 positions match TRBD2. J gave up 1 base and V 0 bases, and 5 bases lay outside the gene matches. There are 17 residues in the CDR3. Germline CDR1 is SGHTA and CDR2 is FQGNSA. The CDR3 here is CASSLAGTSGRSYEQYF. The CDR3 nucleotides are TGTGCCAGCAGCTTAGCCGGGACTAGCGGCCGTTCCTACGAGCAGTACTTC.

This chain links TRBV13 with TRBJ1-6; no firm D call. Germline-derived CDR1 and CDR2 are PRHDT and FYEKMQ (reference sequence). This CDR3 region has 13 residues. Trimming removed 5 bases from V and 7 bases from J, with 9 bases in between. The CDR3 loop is CASSLVRNSPLHF. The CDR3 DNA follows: TGTGCCAGCAGCCTAGTTAGAAATTCACCCCTCCACTTT.

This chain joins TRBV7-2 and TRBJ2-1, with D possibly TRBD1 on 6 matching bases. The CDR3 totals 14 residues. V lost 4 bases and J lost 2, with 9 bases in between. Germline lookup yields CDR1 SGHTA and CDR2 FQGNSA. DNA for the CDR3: TGTGCCAGCAGCTACCCAGGGGCCTACAATGAGCAGTTCTTC. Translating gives CASSYPGAYNEQFF.

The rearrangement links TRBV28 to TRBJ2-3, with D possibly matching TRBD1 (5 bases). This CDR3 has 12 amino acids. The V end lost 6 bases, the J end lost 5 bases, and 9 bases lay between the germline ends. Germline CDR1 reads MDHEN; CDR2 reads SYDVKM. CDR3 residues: CASRSDRDTQYF. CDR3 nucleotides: TGTGCCAGCAGAAGCGACAGAGATACGCAGTATTTT.

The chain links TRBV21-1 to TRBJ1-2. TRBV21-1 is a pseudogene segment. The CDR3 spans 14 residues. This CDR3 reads CASSKGEVSYGYTF. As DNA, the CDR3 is TGTGCCAGCAGCAAAGGTGAGGTTAGCTATGGCTACACCTTC.

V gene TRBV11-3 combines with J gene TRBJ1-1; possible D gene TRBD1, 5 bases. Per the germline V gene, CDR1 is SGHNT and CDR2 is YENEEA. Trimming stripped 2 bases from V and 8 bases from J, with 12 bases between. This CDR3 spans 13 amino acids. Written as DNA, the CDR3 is TGTGCCAGCAGCTTAAGAAGGGGAGGCGAAGCTTTCTTT. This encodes CASSLRRGGEAFF.

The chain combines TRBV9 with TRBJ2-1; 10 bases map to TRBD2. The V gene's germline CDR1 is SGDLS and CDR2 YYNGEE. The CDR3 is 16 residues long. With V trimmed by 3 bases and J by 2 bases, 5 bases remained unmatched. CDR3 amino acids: CASSDGLAATYNEQFF. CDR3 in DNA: TGTGCCAGCAGCGACGGACTAGCGGCAACCTACAATGAGCAGTTCTTC.

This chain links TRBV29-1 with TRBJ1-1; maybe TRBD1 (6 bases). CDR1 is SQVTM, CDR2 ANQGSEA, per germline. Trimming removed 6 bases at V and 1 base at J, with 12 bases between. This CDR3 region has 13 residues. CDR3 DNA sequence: TGCAGCGTCTTAGACAGGACGAACACTGAAGCTTTCTTT. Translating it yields CSVLDRTNTEAFF.

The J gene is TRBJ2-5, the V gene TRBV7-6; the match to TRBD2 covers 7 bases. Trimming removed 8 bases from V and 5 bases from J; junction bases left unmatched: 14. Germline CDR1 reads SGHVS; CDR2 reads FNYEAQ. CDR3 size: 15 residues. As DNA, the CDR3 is TGTGCCAGCCGCGGTGGGAGCGGGGTCCGTGAGACCCAGTACTTC. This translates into CASRGGSGVRETQYF.

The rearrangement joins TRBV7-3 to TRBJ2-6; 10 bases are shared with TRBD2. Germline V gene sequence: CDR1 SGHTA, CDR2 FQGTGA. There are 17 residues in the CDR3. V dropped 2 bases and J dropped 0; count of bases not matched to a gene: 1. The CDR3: CASSLLAGVSGANVLTF. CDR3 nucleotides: TGTGCCAGCAGCTTACTAGCGGGAGTCTCTGGGGCCAACGTCCTGACTTTC.

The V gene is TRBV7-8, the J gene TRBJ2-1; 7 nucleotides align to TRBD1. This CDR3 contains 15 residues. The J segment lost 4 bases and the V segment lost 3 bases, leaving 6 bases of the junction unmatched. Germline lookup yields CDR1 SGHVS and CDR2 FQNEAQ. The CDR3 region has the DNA TGTGCCAGCAGCTTCCGGGACAGAACTTACAATGAGCAGTTCTTC. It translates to CASSFRDRTYNEQFF.

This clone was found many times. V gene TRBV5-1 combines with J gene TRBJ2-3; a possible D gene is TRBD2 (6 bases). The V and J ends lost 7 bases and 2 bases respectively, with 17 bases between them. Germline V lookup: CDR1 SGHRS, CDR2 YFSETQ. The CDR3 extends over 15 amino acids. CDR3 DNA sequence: TGCGCCAGCCGAATCCGGGGGACGTCCACAGATACGCAGTATTTT. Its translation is CASRIRGTSTDTQYF.

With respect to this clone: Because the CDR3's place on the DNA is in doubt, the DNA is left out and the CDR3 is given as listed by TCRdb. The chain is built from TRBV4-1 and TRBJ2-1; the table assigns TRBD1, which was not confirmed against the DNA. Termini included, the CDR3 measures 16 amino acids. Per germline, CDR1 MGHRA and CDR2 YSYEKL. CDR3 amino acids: CASSQFGPGDSNEQFF.

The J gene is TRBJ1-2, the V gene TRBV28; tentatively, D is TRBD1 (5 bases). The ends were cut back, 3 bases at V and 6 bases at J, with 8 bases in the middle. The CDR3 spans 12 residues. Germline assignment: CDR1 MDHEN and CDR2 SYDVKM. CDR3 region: CASSFWTNGYTF. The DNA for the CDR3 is TGTGCCAGCAGTTTTTGGACAAATGGCTACACCTTC.

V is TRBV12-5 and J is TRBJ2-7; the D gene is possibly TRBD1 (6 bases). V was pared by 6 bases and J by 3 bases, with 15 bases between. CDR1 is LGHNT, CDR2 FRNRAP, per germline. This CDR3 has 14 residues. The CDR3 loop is CASGPGQGVYEQYF. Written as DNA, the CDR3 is TGTGCTAGTGGGCCGGGACAAGGTGTCTACGAGCAGTACTTC.

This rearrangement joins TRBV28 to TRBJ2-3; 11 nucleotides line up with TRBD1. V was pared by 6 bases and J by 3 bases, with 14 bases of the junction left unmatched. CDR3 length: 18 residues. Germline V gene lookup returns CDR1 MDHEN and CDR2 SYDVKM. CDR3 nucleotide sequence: TGTGCCAGCAGCACCCCGGGACAGGGGGTATGGGGTACAGATACGCAGTATTTT. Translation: CASSTPGQGVWGTDTQYF.

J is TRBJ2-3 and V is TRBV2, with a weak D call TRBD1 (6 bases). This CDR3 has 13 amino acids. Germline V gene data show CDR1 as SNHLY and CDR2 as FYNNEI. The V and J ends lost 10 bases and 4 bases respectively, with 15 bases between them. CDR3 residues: CATGRGRADTQYF. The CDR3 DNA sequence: TGTGCCACAGGCAGGGGCAGGGCAGATACGCAGTATTTT. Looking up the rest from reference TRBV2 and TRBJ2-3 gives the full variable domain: EPEVTQTPSHQVTQMGQEVILRCVPISNHLYFYWYRQILGQKVEFLVSFYNNEISEKSEIFDDQFSVERPDGSNFTLKIRSTKLEDSAMYFCATGRGRADTQYFGPGTRLTVL.

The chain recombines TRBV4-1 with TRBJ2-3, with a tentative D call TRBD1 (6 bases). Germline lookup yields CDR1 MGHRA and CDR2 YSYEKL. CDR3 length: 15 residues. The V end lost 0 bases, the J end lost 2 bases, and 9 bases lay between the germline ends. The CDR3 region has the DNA TGCGCCAGCAGCCAAGACGCAGGGGACACAGATACGCAGTATTTT. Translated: CASSQDAGDTDTQYF.

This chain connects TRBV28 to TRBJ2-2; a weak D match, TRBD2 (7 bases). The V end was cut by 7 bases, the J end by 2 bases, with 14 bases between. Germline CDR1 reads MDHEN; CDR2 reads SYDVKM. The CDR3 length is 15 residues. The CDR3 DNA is TGTGCCAGCACCCTGGGGGGGGCCAACACCGGGGAGCTGTTTTTT. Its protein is CASTLGGANTGELFF. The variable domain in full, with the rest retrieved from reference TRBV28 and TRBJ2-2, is DVKVTQSSRYLVKRTGEKVFLECVQDMDHENMFWYRQDPGLGLRLIYFSYDVKMKEKGDIPEGYSVSREKKERFSLILESASTNQTSMYLCASTLGGANTGELFFGEGSRLTVL.

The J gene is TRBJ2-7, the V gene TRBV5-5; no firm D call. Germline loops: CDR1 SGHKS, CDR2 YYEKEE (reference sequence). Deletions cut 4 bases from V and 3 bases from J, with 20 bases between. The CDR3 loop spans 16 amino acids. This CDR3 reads CASSPHRGGFSYEQYF. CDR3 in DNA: TGTGCCAGCAGCCCGCACCGCGGCGGATTCAGCTACGAGCAGTACTTC.

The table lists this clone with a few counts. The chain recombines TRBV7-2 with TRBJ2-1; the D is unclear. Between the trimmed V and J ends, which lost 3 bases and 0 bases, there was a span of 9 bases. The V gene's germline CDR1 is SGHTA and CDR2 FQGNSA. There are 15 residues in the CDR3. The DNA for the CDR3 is TGTGCCAGCAGCTTGCACTGGAGCTCCTACAATGAGCAGTTCTTC. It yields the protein CASSLHWSSYNEQFF. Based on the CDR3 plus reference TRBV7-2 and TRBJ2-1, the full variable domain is GAGVSQSPSNKVTEKGKDVELRCDPISGHTALYWYRQSLGQGLEFLIYFQGNSAPDKSGLPSDRFSAERTGGSVSTLTIQRTQQEDSAVYLCASSLHWSSYNEQFFGPGTRLTVL.

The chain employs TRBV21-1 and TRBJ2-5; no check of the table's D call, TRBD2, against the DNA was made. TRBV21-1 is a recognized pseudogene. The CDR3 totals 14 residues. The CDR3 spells CASPRCAGGETQYF. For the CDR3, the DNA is TGTGCCAGCCCCCGCTGCGCCGGGGGGGAGACCCAGTACTTC.